This T cell receptor beta chain appears in the sequencing data of a study of shared clonotypes between healthy human individuals. A note on this clone: This specimen includes other DNA sequences encoding the same CDR3.

Sequenced by immunoSEQ multiplex PCR; TCRdb stores in-frame clones only, minus some. The repertoire has about 1 million clones, roughly 74% of them found once; the top ten carry 0.52%. CDR1 is SNHLY, CDR2 FYNNEI, per germline. The CDR3 runs to 12 residues. The V gene lost 6 bases and the J gene lost 6 bases, with 11 bases spanning the gap. The chain employs TRBV2 and TRBJ1-2; D is unclear. The clonotype comes from a man aged 18 to 35 in good health. Some clones in this sample may be carry-over from other donors' samples. Sequences were obtained from memory CD4+ T cells from PBMCs. The subset was: CD45RA-negative fraction. CDR3 coding DNA: TGTGCCAGCAGACGAGGAGGCGATGGCTACACCTTC. It codes for CASRRGGDGYTF.